This T cell receptor beta chain came from a study of cytomegalovirus exposure and HLA in healthy donors. Healthy bone marrow donors supplied every sample. Overall study results and limits: Some segments of the V type, notably TRBV6-2 and TRBV6-3, were excluded as indistinguishable. Overall, roughly 170 TCR beta chains were annotated as cytomegalovirus-associated. According to reports, the classifier identified cytomegalovirus status with high specificity and sensitivity.

Concerning this clone itself: Its antigen is still unknown.

Amplification used 60 Vbeta primers and 13 Jbeta primers. The protocol was immunoSEQ multiplex PCR, while the TCRdb copy is restricted to in-frame clones and leaves out a portion. The table lists about 160,000 clones, approximately 86% of them singletons. Trimming pared 1 base from V and 0 bases from J, leaving 13 bases between. This CDR3 has 17 amino acids. CDR1 is SGHTA, CDR2 FQGNSA, per germline. The sequence was obtained from a young woman in good health and CMV-seronegative. Specimen: PBMCs. This chain connects TRBV7-2 to TRBJ2-1; possible D gene TRBD2, 7 bases. The chain's CDR3 is CASSLGRRGGSYNEQFF. The CDR3 coding sequence is TGTGCCAGCAGCTTAGGACGGAGGGGGGGCTCCTACAATGAGCAGTTCTTC.